Sequencing of this T cell receptor beta chain was carried out in a study of T cells in Graves' hyperthyroidism and ophthalmopathy. In its sample, this clonotype was seen a few times. What it recognizes is unknown. RNA transcripts yielded amplified TCR beta CDR3 regions. First-round RT-PCR targeting the TCR CDR3 was performed with the HTBI primer set. TCRdb re-called the multiplex PCR reads through MiXCR, storing one row per CDR3 protein. The data hold 650,000 to 700,000 distinct CDR3 sequences, with 17% observed a single time. Exclusions: uncontrolled infection, other autoimmune disease, pregnancy, lactation. This CDR3 is 14 amino acids long. Per germline, CDR1 LGHDT and CDR2 YNNKEL (reference sequence). Trimming shortened V by 2 bases and J by 2 bases, and 10 bases separated the two germline ends. Notes on the study in general: A 13 V-J model separated ophthalmopathy from stable hyperthyroidism.

V and J are TRBV3-1 and TRBJ2-7, with D unresolved. The sequenced sample was blood. The TCR sequence derives from a middle-aged man with Graves' hyperthyroidism. CDR3 protein: CASSQLDEAYEQYF. CDR3 nucleotides: TGTGCCAGCAGCCAATTGGACGAAGCCTACGAGCAGTACTTC.